The T cell receptor beta chain under discussion was sequenced for a study of Ad26.COV2.S vaccination and SARS-CoV-2 variants. Study-wide points: Individuals receiving vaccine had higher spike-specific TCR breadth than placebo recipients did.

As to treatment: roughly 18 received Ad26.COV2.S at low or high dose, single or two shots; five or six received placebo; per-sample allocation not given. Specimens were obtained on day 63 following the first vaccine or placebo injection. Concerning this clone itself: What it recognizes is unknown.

Produced via immunoSEQ multiplex PCR; TCRdb's table is partial and in-frame only. The sample includes hundreds of thousands of clones, roughly 90% of them seen just once. The TCR was taken from a person aged 18-60 years who received the Ad26.COV2.S COVID-19 vaccine or a placebo. Sample: peripheral blood, taken in a trial of Ad26.COV2.S vaccine versus placebo.

CDR3 amino acids: CSVPWAGGDTQYF. The CDR3, as DNA: TGCAGCGTCCCCTGGGCCGGGGGAGATACGCAGTATTTT. The chain combines TRBV29-1 with TRBJ2-3; the D gene is possibly TRBD2 (6 bases). Germline values: CDR1 SQVTM, CDR2 ANQGSEA. V lost 6 bases to trimming and J lost 5 bases, with 15 bases between them. This CDR3 spans 13 amino acids.